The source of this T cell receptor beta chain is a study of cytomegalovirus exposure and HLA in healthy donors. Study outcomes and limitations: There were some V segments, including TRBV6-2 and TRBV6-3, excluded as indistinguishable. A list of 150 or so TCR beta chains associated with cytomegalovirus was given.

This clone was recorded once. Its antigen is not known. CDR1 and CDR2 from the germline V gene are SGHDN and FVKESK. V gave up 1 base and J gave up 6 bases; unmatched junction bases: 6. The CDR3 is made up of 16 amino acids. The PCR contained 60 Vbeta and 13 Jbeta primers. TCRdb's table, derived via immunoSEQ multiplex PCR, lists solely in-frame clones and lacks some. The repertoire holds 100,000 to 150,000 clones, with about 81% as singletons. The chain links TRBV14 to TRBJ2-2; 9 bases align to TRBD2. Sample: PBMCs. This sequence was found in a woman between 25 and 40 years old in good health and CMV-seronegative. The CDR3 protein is CASSQVGGGAAGELFF. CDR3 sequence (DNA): TGTGCCAGCAGCCAAGTCGGCGGGGGGGCTGCCGGGGAGCTGTTTTTT.